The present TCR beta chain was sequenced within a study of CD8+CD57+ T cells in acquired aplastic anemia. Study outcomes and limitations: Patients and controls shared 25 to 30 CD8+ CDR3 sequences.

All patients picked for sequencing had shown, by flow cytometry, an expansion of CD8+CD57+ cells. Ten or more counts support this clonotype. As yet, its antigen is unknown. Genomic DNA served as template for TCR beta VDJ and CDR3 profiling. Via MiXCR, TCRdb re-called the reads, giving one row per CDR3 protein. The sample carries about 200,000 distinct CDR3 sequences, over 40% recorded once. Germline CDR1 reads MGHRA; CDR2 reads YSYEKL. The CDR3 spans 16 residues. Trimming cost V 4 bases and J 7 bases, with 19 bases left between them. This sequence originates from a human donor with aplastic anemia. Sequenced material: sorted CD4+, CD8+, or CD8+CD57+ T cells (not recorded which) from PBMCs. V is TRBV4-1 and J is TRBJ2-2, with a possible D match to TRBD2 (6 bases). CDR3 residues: CASSRSRMGGIGELFF. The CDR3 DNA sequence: TGCGCCAGCAGCCGTTCCCGGATGGGCGGGATCGGGGAGCTGTTTTTT.